This TCR beta chain derives from a study of T cells in Graves' hyperthyroidism and ophthalmopathy. About the study: Specimen type is peripheral blood, collected at initial diagnosis prior to any treatment.

Authors of the study amplified TCR beta CDR3 regions from RNA transcripts. The study used the HTBI primer set for a first-round RT-PCR of the TCR CDR3. From the multiplex PCR reads, TCRdb called clonotypes with MiXCR, one entry per CDR3 protein. The sample lists 250,000 to 300,000 distinct CDR3 sequences, about 19% seen once, with roughly 39% in the top ten. This clonotype was counted ten times or more. Its specificity is unknown. The authors took PBMCs from 9.5 to 10 ml fresh peripheral blood. Broader study findings: Blood held most thyroid clonotypes expanded above 0.001 frequency.

CDR1 and CDR2 from the germline V gene are GTSNPN and SVGIG (reference sequence). V dropped 0 bases and J dropped 1 base, with 4 bases sitting between them. The CDR3 is 13 amino acids. The clonotype was recovered from a man aged 50-60 years with Graves' ophthalmopathy. The sample taken for sequencing was blood. This chain connects TRBV30 to TRBJ2-1, with D uncertain. The CDR3 nucleotides read TGTGCCTGGAGTGTACGGTCCTACAATGAGCAGTTCTTC. Translation: CAWSVRSYNEQFF.